The 25 T cell receptor beta chains given below trace back to one sample, sequenced in a study of blood T cells in healthy people across ages. Next came a second PCR, run for about 7 to 12 cycles, which used a sample-barcoded 5' primer along with a J-beta primer mix. TCRdb analysed the 5' RACE reads with MiXCR anew, one entry per CDR3 protein. In the table there are about 1.5 million distinct CDR3 sequences, roughly two fifths of which are singletons. The sequenced sample was blood. The receptor source for this set is a woman in her late teens or twenties in good health.

This chain joins TRBV20-1 and TRBJ2-5; 11 bases align to TRBD2. Germline V gene sequence: CDR1 DFQATT, CDR2 SNEGSKA (reference sequence). The V and J ends lost 2 bases and 11 bases, in that order; junction bases with no gene match: 22. This CDR3 comprises 18 residues. The DNA of the CDR3 is TGCAGTGCTAGACTTTTCCCTCTGACTAGCGGGGTGAACAATGAGCAGTACTTC. Protein product: CSARLFPLTSGVNNEQYF.

The V and J genes are TRBV25-1 and TRBJ1-2; D gene ambiguous. From germline, CDR1 is MGHDK and CDR2 SYGVNS. Trimming took off 2 bases at V and 0 bases at J, with 16 bases between the two ends. The CDR3 is 17 residues long. In nucleotides, the CDR3 is TGTGCCAGCAGTGAAGGAGGCGTGGCAGGAGCTAACTATGGCTACACCTTC. Its translation: CASSEGGVAGANYGYTF.

This clonotype showed up just a few times. The V and J genes are TRBV20-1 and TRBJ2-4; tentative D call: TRBD2 (5 bases). From germline, CDR1 is DFQATT and CDR2 SNEGSKA (reference sequence). The ends were cut back, 6 bases at V and 0 bases at J, with 12 bases in the middle. This CDR3 is 14 amino acids long. The CDR3 DNA reads TGCAGTGCAATTGACGGGATAGCCAAAAACATTCAGTACTTC. Amino acids: CSAIDGIAKNIQYF.

The J gene is TRBJ2-3, the V gene TRBV5-6; the D is unclear. The CDR3 length is 15 residues. Trimming took off 5 bases at V and 0 bases at J, with 13 bases between the two ends. The germline V gene has CDR1 SGHDT and CDR2 YYEEEE. CDR3 residues: CASSSWTVSTDTQYF. The CDR3 nucleotides are TGTGCCAGCAGTTCGTGGACGGTTAGCACAGATACGCAGTATTTT.

This sequence joins TRBV4-2 and TRBJ1-1; a possible D gene is TRBD1 (5 bases). The CDR3 contains 14 residues. Germline CDR1 LGHNA, CDR2 YNFKEQ. With 4 bases removed from V and 4 bases from J, the gap between germline ends came to 13 bases. The CDR3, as DNA: TGTGCCAGCAGCCGCCGCAGGGAGAGCACTGAAGCTTTCTTT. This encodes CASSRRRESTEAFF.

The chain joins TRBV4-1 to TRBJ2-3; D remains ambiguous. V lost 1 base to trimming and J lost 4 bases, with 15 bases between them. CDR1 and CDR2 (germline): MGHRA, YSYEKL. This CDR3 spans 16 amino acids. The CDR3 sequence is CASSQVRSGDSDTQYF. CDR3 in DNA: TGCGCCAGCAGCCAAGTCCGATCGGGCGACTCAGATACGCAGTATTTT.

This clonotype was seen many times. A read error may account for a junction end that differs from germline. The gene calls are TRBV7-9 and TRBJ1-2; possible D gene TRBD1, 6 bases. Germline V gene lookup returns CDR1 SEHNR and CDR2 FQNEAQ (reference sequence). The CDR3 runs 13 residues. CDR3 sequence (DNA): TGCGCCAGCAGCCTGGGGGGCCTCTATGGCTACACCTTC. Its protein is CASSLGGLYGYTF. Using reference TRBV7-9 and TRBJ1-2 for the parts outside the CDR3, the full variable domain is DTGVSQNPRHKITKRGQNVTFRCDPISEHNRLYWYRQTLGQGPEFLTYFQNEAQLEKSRLLSDRFSAERPKGSFSTLEIQRTEQGDSAMYLCASSLGGLYGYTFGSGTRLTVV.

In its sample, this clonotype was seen a few times. This chain joins TRBV7-2 and TRBJ1-2, with 7 bases aligning to TRBD1. Trimming at V came to 5 bases and at J to 2 bases, leaving 5 bases not matched to a gene. Germline V gene lookup returns CDR1 SGHTA and CDR2 FQGNSA. This CDR3 has 14 residues. CDR3 in amino acids: CASSPSGQNYGYTF. The CDR3 coding sequence is TGTGCCAGCAGCCCGTCGGGACAGAACTATGGCTACACCTTC. Combining the CDR3 with reference TRBV7-2 and TRBJ1-2 gives the whole variable domain GAGVSQSPSNKVTEKGKDVELRCDPISGHTALYWYRQSLGQGLEFLIYFQGNSAPDKSGLPSDRFSAERTGGSVSTLTIQRTQQEDSAVYLCASSPSGQNYGYTFGSGTRLTVV.

The chain carries TRBV7-2 and TRBJ1-2; D unresolved. This CDR3 is 12 amino acids long. Trimming pared 4 bases from V and 8 bases from J, leaving 11 bases between. Germline CDR1 SGHTA, CDR2 FQGNSA. CDR3 in DNA: TGTGCCAGCAGCTCAAGATTTGACGGCTACACCTTC. Its protein is CASSSRFDGYTF.

The chain employs TRBV30 and TRBJ2-1, with D perhaps matching TRBD1 (5 bases). V lost 2 bases and J lost 3, with 11 bases in between. Germline V gene data show CDR1 as GTSNPN and CDR2 as SVGIG (reference sequence). This CDR3 spans 14 amino acids. The CDR3 sequence: CAWSTDSYYNEQFF. The CDR3 nucleotides are TGTGCCTGGAGTACCGACAGCTACTACAATGAGCAGTTCTTC.

V gene TRBV4-3 combines with J gene TRBJ2-4, with 10 nucleotides matching TRBD2. The CDR3 length is 17 residues. Looked up from germline, CDR1 is LGHNA and CDR2 is YSLEER. V was pared by 0 bases and J by 7 bases, with 9 bases of the junction left unmatched. CDR3 region: CASSQDRASGSGNIQYF. The CDR3 DNA sequence: TGCGCCAGCAGCCAAGATAGGGCTAGCGGGAGTGGTAACATTCAGTACTTC.

The chain uses TRBV20-1 and TRBJ2-7, with 8 bases that match TRBD2. The J call could be wrong; TRBJ2-5 is a better fit for the DNA end. The CDR3 has 14 amino acids. CDR1 is DFQATT, CDR2 SNEGSKA, per germline (reference sequence). The CDR3 region is CSAREVAGRETQYF. DNA of the CDR3: TGCAGTGCTAGAGAAGTAGCGGGAAGAGAGACCCAGTACTTC.

A note on this clonotype: An end of the junction differs from the germline gene, which may be a read error. The chain is built from TRBV20-1 and TRBJ2-1, with D unresolved. Germline values: CDR1 DFQATT, CDR2 SNEGSKA (reference sequence). The CDR3 is 12 residues long. CDR3 amino acids: CRARGLPGEQFF. In nucleotides, the CDR3 is TGCCGTGCTAGAGGTCTCCCTGGGGAGCAGTTCTTC.

This chain uses TRBV20-1 with TRBJ2-3; no clear D gene. Germline CDR1 and CDR2: DFQATT and SNEGSKA (reference sequence). Trimming stripped 6 bases from V and 3 bases from J, with 10 bases between. The CDR3 loop spans 12 amino acids. The chain's CDR3 is CSAAVRTDTQYF. CDR3 bases: TGCAGTGCCGCCGTCAGGACAGATACGCAGTATTTT.

This clonotype occurred a few times. The genes are TRBV29-1 and TRBJ2-2; D is perhaps TRBD2 (5 bases). Germline V gene lookup returns CDR1 SQVTM and CDR2 ANQGSEA. The V gene lost 0 bases and the J gene lost 8 bases, with 13 bases spanning the gap. This CDR3 is 14 amino acids long. CDR3 bases: TGCAGCGTTGAAGACACGGGGTTCGGTGGGGAGCTGTTTTTT. Protein sequence: CSVEDTGFGGELFF.

This clonotype was seen a handful of times. This chain links TRBV27 with TRBJ1-2; the D gene is possibly TRBD1 (6 bases). Trimming shortened V by 5 bases and J by 2 bases, and 12 bases separated the two germline ends. The CDR3 runs 14 residues. Per germline, CDR1 MNHEY and CDR2 SMNVEV (reference sequence). The CDR3 reads CASSAADRNYGYTF. DNA of the CDR3: TGTGCCAGCAGTGCAGCGGACAGAAACTATGGCTACACCTTC.

The table lists this clonotype with a few counts. V gene TRBV7-2 combines with J gene TRBJ2-1, with D perhaps matching TRBD2 (6 bases). The length of the CDR3 is 14 residues. With 5 bases removed from V and 9 bases from J, the gap between germline ends came to 17 bases. Germline V gene sequence: CDR1 SGHTA, CDR2 FQGNSA. The CDR3 loop is CASSQPSLAGEQFF. CDR3 nucleotide sequence: TGTGCCAGCAGCCAACCCTCACTAGCTGGTGAGCAGTTCTTC.

The CDR3 DNA follows: TGTGCCAGCAGTAGTAGCTGCCTGAGCTACAATGAGCAGTTCTTC. Amino acid sequence: CASSSSCLSYNEQFF. The chain has TRBV7-2 and TRBJ2-1; no firm D call. Germline CDR1 is SGHTA and CDR2 is FQGNSA. Trimming took off 6 bases at V and 3 bases at J, with 15 bases between the two ends. The CDR3 consists of 15 residues.

The chain employs TRBV11-2 and TRBJ2-4; D is unresolved. The CDR3 consists of 16 residues. CDR1 and CDR2 (germline): SGHAT, FQNNGV. V lost 0 bases, J lost 1 base, and 10 bases lay in between. Here the CDR3 DNA reads TGTGCCAGCAGCTTAGATGGTCCTTGGGCCAAAAACATTCAGTACTTC. Translated, it gives CASSLDGPWAKNIQYF.

The V gene is TRBV29-1, the J gene TRBJ2-7; TRBD2 matches at 14 bases. The CDR3 covers 16 residues. The V and J ends lost 4 bases and 2 bases, in that order; junction bases with no gene match: 7. Germline CDR1 reads SQVTM; CDR2 reads ANQGSEA. CDR3 DNA sequence: TGCAGCGTTGTTCTTTGGACTAGCGGGAGGCCCTACGAGCAGTACTTC. Translated, it gives CSVVLWTSGRPYEQYF.

The genes are TRBV5-5 and TRBJ2-5; D possibly uses TRBD1 or TRBD2 (6 bases each). The CDR3 spans 14 residues. The ends were cut back, 1 base at V and 4 bases at J, with 11 bases in the middle. Germline CDR1 SGHKS, CDR2 YYEKEE (reference sequence). The CDR3 nucleotides are TGTGCCAGCAGCTTGTTCGGGGGCGCAGAGACCCAGTACTTC. Amino acids: CASSLFGGAETQYF.

This chain joins TRBV29-1 and TRBJ2-1, with D possibly being TRBD1 (5 bases). V shed 6 bases and J shed 3 bases, with 12 bases lying between them. In germline, CDR1 is SQVTM, CDR2 ANQGSEA. The CDR3 is 13 amino acids. The CDR3 loop is CSVATDNYNEQFF. CDR3 nucleotide sequence: TGCAGCGTCGCGACAGATAACTACAATGAGCAGTTCTTC.

This chain connects TRBV6-4 to TRBJ1-6; 7 bases line up with TRBD1. The CDR3 totals 14 residues. From germline, CDR1 is MRHNA and CDR2 SNTAGT. Unmatched junction bases numbered 2, after V lost 0 bases and J lost 9 bases. The CDR3 region is CASSDSAGGSPLHF. The DNA of the CDR3 is TGTGCCAGCAGTGACTCGGCAGGGGGTTCACCCCTCCACTTT.

This clonotype was counted only a few times. This chain joins TRBV7-2 and TRBJ1-2; unclear D gene. Germline CDR1 SGHTA, CDR2 FQGNSA. This CDR3 comprises 13 residues. The V end was cut by 5 bases, the J end by 4 bases, with 11 bases between. The DNA of the CDR3 is TGTGCCAGCAGCCCGCGCGTCCCCTATGGCTACACCTTC. Amino acid sequence: CASSPRVPYGYTF.

The chain joins TRBV20-1 to TRBJ2-1; TRBD2 aligns across 11 bases. This CDR3 is 14 amino acids long. The junction had 10 bases not matched to a gene; V was cut back by 5 bases and J by 10 bases. Germline V CDR1 and CDR2: DFQATT, SNEGSKA (reference sequence). The CDR3 bases are TGCAGTGCTGACGGACTAGCGGGCTCCTACGAGCAGTTCTTC. The encoded protein is CSADGLAGSYEQFF.